This record concerns one T cell receptor beta chain sequence. This sample stems from a study of T cell changes during pregnancy in multiple sclerosis. The V gene's germline CDR1 is SGHDT and CDR2 YYEEEE. The CDR3 contains 15 residues. V lost 3 bases and J lost 4, with 17 bases in between. Libraries were prepared by immunoSEQ multiplex PCR; TCRdb keeps only in-frame clonotypes and omits some of them. The sample contains fewer than 50,000 clones, 85% to 90% of which appear only once. The source was CD4+ T cells from peripheral blood mononuclear cells, collected in the first trimester of pregnancy. The chain combines TRBV5-6 with TRBJ2-7; a possible D gene is TRBD2 (6 bases). This sequence originates from a female donor with multiple sclerosis, enrolled in a pregnancy study. The chain's CDR3 is CASSWGLTRYYEQYF. As DNA, the CDR3 is TGTGCCAGCAGCTGGGGGTTGACTAGATATTACGAGCAGTACTTC.